This T cell receptor (beta chain) was obtained from a study of radiotherapy plus CTLA-4 blockade in lung cancer. Study context: Among enrolled patients, 15% to 20% responded and about 30% achieved disease control.

Comments on this clone: Antigen specificity is unknown.

Trimming took off 4 bases at V and 7 bases at J, with 16 bases between the two ends. The CDR3 is 14 residues long. Germline CDR1 and CDR2: SNHLY and FYNNEI. The repertoire was sequenced with immunoSEQ multiplex PCR; TCRdb's copy has only in-frame clones and lacks some. The sample lists 45,000 to 55,000 clones, approximately 76% occurring once. Study results and limitations: Dynamics of early blood T cell clones, together with interferon-beta, were reportedly the best predictors of response. Following radiotherapy plus ipilimumab, tumor-derived TCR clones expanded in the blood.

Enrolled patients, whose metastatic non-small-cell lung cancer was chemo-refractory, received focal radiation plus CTLA-4 blockade with ipilimumab. The J gene is TRBJ1-1, the V gene TRBV2; D ambiguous. This sample comprised peripheral blood, obtained from a patient treated with radiotherapy plus ipilimumab. The sequence came from a human donor with non-small cell lung cancer who had stable disease on radiotherapy plus ipilimumab. CDR3 nucleotide sequence: TGTGCCAGCAGTGGCCCTCTTGGGCAGGTTGAAGCTTTCTTT. It encodes CASSGPLGQVEAFF.